This TCR beta chain was profiled in a study of T cell repertoires in cytomegalovirus infection. Looking at the study overall: A matching HLA type, together with CMV infection, was signaled by public TCR beta signatures. The study, taken as a whole, reports: Cumulative frequency of public TCR beta families picked out carriers of CMV plus the relevant HLA. HLA-C-restricted TCR beta clonotypes specific for CMV led the ex vivo response.

TCRdb processed the reads anew with MiXCR; each CDR3 protein has one entry. The repertoire holds about 450,000 distinct CDR3 sequences, with about a third as singletons. On this clonotype itself: Its antigen is currently unknown.

The CDR3 extends over 17 amino acids. J lost 1 base, V lost 2 bases, and 7 bases had no gene match. Germline V gene lookup returns CDR1 MNHNS and CDR2 SASEGT. The sequencing sample was made of PBMCs. The chain combines TRBV6-1 with TRBJ2-5; 10 positions match TRBD1. This receptor was obtained from a human donor in good health (CMV status not recorded). Some clones in this sample may be carry-over from other donors' samples. CDR3 nucleotide sequence: TGTGCCAGCAGTGAACGGGACAGGGGCCCACTCCAAGAGACCCAGTACTTC. Translated, it gives CASSERDRGPLQETQYF.